A selection of T cell receptor beta chains follows, all from one sample in a study of CD8+ T cells in alopecia areata. TCRdb's table, derived via immunoSEQ multiplex PCR, lists solely in-frame clones and lacks some. The sample yields fewer than 200,000 clones, about 60% seen once. The input for sequencing was CD4+ T cells sorted from blood, taken at week 24, from a patient treated with tofacitinib. Receptors were obtained from a human donor with alopecia areata. Both conserved end residues are part of each CDR3. D genes are given only for firm matches. Only part of the rows carry a size: once, few, many, or a class if the clone is expanded.

d_gene,j_gene,abundance,v_gene,CDR3nt,CDR3aa
NA,TRBJ1-4,NA,TRBV30,TGTGCCTGGGAGCATCCTAATGAAAAACTGTTTTTT,CAWEHPNEKLFF
NA,TRBJ1-2,NA,TRBV30,TGTGCCTGGAGTGTAGGCATCTATGGCTACACCTTC,CAWSVGIYGYTF
NA,TRBJ1-4,NA,TRBV4-1,TGCGCCAGCAGCCTGCAGGGTTTTCAAAGTGAAAAACTGTTTTTT,CASSLQGFQSEKLFF
TRBD1,TRBJ1-1,NA,TRBV29-1,TGCAGCGTTGAACCGGGACAGTGGGGTTACACTGAAGCTTTCTTT,CSVEPGQWGYTEAFF
TRBD1,TRBJ1-4,NA,TRBV5-1,TGCGCCAGCAGCTTGGAGGGACAGGGCGCCGAAAAACTGTTTTTT,CASSLEGQGAEKLFF
NA,TRBJ2-5,NA,TRBV5-1,TGCGCCAGCAGCAAAGGCGGGACGGCGCGGGAGACCCAGTACTTC,CASSKGGTARETQYF
TRBD2,TRBJ2-3,few,TRBV15,TGTGCCACCAGCAGAGATACGGCTAGCGGGAGAGATACGCAGTATTTT,CATSRDTASGRDTQYF
NA,TRBJ1-5,NA,TRBV10-3,TGTGCCATCAGTGAGTCGAGGGACCCCAATCAGCCCCAGCATTTT,CAISESRDPNQPQHF
NA,TRBJ1-6,NA,TRBV6-1,TGTGCCAGCAGTGAAGTAGAGAGGAACTCACCCCTCCACTTT,CASSEVERNSPLHF
NA,TRBJ1-5,NA,TRBV2,TGTGCCAGCAGTGTTAGGAACGATCAGCCCCAGCATTTT,CASSVRNDQPQHF
NA,TRBJ1-4,NA,TRBV29-1,TGCAGCGTCTCGGGACGGGGTGAAAAACTGTTTTTT,CSVSGRGEKLFF
NA,TRBJ1-3,few,TRBV23-1,TGCGCCAGCAGTCAATTCGGAGGGGCGGAGGACACCATATATTTT,CASSQFGGAEDTIYF
TRBD1,TRBJ1-2,NA,TRBV30,TGTGCCTGGGGAGCCCAAGCCGGACAGGGTCGTGGCTACACCTTC,CAWGAQAGQGRGYTF
TRBD1,TRBJ2-7,NA,TRBV30,TGTGCCTGGAGTGTTCGGGACAGCAAGCAGTACTTC,CAWSVRDSKQYF
TRBD1,TRBJ1-4,once,TRBV5-1,TGCGCCAGCAGCGGACGACAGGGCTCTAATGAAAAACTGTTTTTT,CASSGRQGSNEKLFF
NA,TRBJ2-7,NA,TRBV11-2,TGTGCCAGCAGCTTAACGGACAGCTCCTACGAGCAGTACTTC,CASSLTDSSYEQYF
NA,TRBJ2-2,NA,TRBV29-1,TGCAGCGTGGGTCAGACATGGAGCACCGGGGAGCTGTTTTTT,CSVGQTWSTGELFF
NA,TRBJ2-7,NA,TRBV13,TGTGCCAGCAGCCAGGGAAGCGAGCAGTACTTC,CASSQGSEQYF
TRBD1,TRBJ1-1,NA,TRBV29-1,TGCAGCGTCAGAACGACAGGGGAAGGTGAAGCTTTCTTT,CSVRTTGEGEAFF
TRBD1,TRBJ2-1,NA,TRBV5-1,TGCGCCAGCAGTTTGGGACAGCCTCCCAGTGAGCAGTTCTTC,CASSLGQPPSEQFF
NA,TRBJ1-5,NA,TRBV7-9,TGTGCCAGCAGCTTAGAGGGCAGCAATCAGCCCCAGCATTTT,CASSLEGSNQPQHF
NA,TRBJ1-5,NA,TRBV6-1,TGTGCCAGCAGTGGGGCTCGGGATCAGCCCCAGCATTTT,CASSGARDQPQHF
TRBD2,TRBJ2-7,NA,TRBV6-5,TGTGCCAGCAGCCAACTAGCGGGGGGCTACGAGCAGTACTTC,CASSQLAGGYEQYF
NA,TRBJ1-1,NA,TRBV5-1,TGCGCCAGCAGCCCCCGGGTTCCGGGAAGGACTGAAGCTTTCTTT,CASSPRVPGRTEAFF